The sequence of this TCR beta chain was determined in a study of CD8 T cell repertoires and HIV-1 epitope variants. This CDR3 is built from 13 residues. Per the germline V gene, CDR1 is SQVTM and CDR2 is ANQGSEA. V was shortened by 8 bases and J by 4 bases, with 15 bases between the two germline ends. With regard to this clone: Its antigen is still unknown.

Sequenced by immunoSEQ multiplex PCR; TCRdb stores in-frame clones only, minus some. Among about 6,300 clones, 60% to 70% were seen once, and the ten largest hold roughly 40%. Sequenced: cultured CD8+ T cells derived from PBMCs. The receptor was derived from a male donor with HIV. The gene calls are TRBV29-1 and TRBJ1-3; D remains ambiguous. This CDR3 is CSTAAGGGNTIYF. The CDR3 nucleotides are TGCAGCACCGCCGCGGGAGGCGGAAACACCATATATTTT.